The present TCR beta chain was sequenced within a study of blood T cell repertoires in COVID-19. Study context: COVID-19 samples from acute and convalescent phases originated in the United States, Italy and Spain.

The data were produced by immunoSEQ multiplex PCR, yet TCRdb's version contains in-frame clones alone and is incomplete. The table includes under 30,000 clones, approximately 94% detected once. In germline, CDR1 is SGHTA, CDR2 FQGNSA. Trimming left V 5 bases short and J 4 bases short, with 15 bases between. This CDR3 spans 14 amino acids. The sequenced sample was peripheral blood. The chain uses TRBV7-2 and TRBJ2-7, with TRBD2 as a possible D gene (5 bases). The clonotype originates from a human donor with active COVID-19. The donor label of this sample is uncertain. The CDR3 bases are TGTGCCAGCAGCCCGGGATTAGGGTGGTACGAGCAGTACTTC. It encodes CASSPGLGWYEQYF. The variable domain in full, with the rest retrieved from reference TRBV7-2 and TRBJ2-7, is GAGVSQSPSNKVTEKGKDVELRCDPISGHTALYWYRQSLGQGLEFLIYFQGNSAPDKSGLPSDRFSAERTGGSVSTLTIQRTQQEDSAVYLCASSPGLGWYEQYFGPGTRLTVT.